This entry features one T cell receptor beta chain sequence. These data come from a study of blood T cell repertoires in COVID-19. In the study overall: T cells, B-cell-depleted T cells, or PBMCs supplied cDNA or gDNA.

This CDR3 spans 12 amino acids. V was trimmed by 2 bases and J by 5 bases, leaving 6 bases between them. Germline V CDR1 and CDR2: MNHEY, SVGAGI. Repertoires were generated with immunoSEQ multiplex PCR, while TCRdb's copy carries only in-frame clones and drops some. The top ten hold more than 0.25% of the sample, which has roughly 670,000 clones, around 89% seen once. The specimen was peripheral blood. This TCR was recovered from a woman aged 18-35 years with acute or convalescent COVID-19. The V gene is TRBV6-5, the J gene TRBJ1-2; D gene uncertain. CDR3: CASSYPGYGYTF. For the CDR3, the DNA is TGTGCCAGCAGTTACCCCGGGTATGGCTACACCTTC.